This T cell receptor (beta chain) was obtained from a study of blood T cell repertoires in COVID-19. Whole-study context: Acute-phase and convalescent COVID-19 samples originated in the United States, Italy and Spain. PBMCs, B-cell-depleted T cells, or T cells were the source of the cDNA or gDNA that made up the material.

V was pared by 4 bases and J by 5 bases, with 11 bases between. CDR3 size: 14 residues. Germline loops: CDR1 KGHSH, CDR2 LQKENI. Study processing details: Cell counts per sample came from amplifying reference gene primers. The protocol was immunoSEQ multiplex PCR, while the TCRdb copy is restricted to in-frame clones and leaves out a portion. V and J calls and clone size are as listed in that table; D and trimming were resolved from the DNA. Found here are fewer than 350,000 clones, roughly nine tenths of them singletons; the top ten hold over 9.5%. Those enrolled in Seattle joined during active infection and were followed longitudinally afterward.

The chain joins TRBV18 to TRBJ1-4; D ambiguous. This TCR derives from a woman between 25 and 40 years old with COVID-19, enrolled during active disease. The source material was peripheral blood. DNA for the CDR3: TGTGCCAGCTCACGGGCCAGCCTAAATGAAAAACTGTTTTTT. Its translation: CASSRASLNEKLFF.